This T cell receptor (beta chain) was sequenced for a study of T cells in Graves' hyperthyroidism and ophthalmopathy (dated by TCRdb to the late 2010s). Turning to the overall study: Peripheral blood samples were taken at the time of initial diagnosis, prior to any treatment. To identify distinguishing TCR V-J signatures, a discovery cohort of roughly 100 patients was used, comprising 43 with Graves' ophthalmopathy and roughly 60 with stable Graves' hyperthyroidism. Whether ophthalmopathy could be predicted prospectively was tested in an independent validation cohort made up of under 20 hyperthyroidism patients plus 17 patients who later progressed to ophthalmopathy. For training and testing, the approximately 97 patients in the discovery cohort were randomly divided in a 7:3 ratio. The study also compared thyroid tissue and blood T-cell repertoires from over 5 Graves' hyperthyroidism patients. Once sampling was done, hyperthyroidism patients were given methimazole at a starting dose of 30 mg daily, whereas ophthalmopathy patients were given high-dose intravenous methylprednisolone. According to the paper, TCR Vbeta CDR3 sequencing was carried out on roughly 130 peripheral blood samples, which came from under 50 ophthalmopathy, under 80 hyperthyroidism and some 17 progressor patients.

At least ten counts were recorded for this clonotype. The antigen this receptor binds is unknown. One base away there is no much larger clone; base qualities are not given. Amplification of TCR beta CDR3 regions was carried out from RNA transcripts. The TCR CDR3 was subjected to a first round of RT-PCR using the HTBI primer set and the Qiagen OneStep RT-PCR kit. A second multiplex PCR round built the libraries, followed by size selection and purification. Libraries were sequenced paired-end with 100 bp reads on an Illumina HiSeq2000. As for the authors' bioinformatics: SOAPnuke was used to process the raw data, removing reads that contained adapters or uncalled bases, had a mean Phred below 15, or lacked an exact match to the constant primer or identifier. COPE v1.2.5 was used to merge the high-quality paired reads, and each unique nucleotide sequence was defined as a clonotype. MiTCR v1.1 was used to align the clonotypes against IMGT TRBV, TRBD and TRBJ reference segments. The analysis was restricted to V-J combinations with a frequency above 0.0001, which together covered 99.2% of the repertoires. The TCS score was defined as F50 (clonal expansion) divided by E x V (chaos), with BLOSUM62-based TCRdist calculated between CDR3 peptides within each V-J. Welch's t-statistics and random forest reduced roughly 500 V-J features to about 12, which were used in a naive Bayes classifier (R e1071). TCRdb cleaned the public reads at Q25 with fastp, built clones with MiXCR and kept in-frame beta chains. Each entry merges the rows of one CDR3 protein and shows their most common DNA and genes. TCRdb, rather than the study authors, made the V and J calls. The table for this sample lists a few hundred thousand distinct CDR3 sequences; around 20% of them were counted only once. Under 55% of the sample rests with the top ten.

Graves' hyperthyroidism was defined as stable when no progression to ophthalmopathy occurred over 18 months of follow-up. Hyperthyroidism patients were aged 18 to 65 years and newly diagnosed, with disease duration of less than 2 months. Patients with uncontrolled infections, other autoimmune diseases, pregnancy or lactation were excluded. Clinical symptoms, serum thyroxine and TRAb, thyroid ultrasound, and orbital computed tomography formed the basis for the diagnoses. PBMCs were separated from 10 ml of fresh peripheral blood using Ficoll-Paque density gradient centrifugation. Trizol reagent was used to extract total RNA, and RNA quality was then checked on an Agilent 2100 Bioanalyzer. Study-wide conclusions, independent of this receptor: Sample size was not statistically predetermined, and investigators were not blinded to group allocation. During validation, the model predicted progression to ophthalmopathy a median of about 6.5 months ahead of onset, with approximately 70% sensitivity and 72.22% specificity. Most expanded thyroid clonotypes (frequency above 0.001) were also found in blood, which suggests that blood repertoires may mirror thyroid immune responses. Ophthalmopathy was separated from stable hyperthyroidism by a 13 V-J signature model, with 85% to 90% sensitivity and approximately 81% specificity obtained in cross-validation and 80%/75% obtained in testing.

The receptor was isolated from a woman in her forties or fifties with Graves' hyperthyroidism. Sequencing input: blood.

The CDR3 sequence is CASSETELSGNTIYF. At the DNA level, the sequence is TGCGCCAGCAGCGAGACAGAGCTCTCTGGAAACACCATATATTTT. The chain was built from TRBV5-1 and TRBJ1-3; TRBD1 is a possible D gene, resting on 5 matching bases. CDR1 and CDR2 were assigned from the germline V gene as SGHRS and YFSETQ. V is shortened by 4 bases, J by 0 bases, and the region joining them spans 11 bases. Including cysteine and phenylalanine, the CDR3 has 15 amino acids. The CDR3 DNA has 45 bases and is translated from base 1.